This T cell receptor (beta chain) was sequenced for a study of CD8 T cells in ankylosing spondylitis. Overall study findings and caveats: Earlier work had already found some motif variants in reactive arthritis synovial fluid and blood.

Ten or more counts support this clonotype. Its matching antigen is unknown. V was shortened by 0 bases and J by 6 bases, with 10 bases between the two germline ends. Germline CDR1 SGHRS, CDR2 YFSETQ. This CDR3 spans 14 amino acids. One entry per CDR3 protein results from TCRdb running MiXCR on the 5' RACE reads. The sample has about 27,000 distinct CDR3 sequences, over 7% seen once. Specimen: blood. The clonotype originates from a male donor with ankylosing spondylitis or in good health (not recorded which). J is TRBJ2-1 and V is TRBV5-1; tentatively, D is TRBD1 or TRBD2 (6 bases each). For the CDR3, the DNA is TGCGCCAGCAGCTTGGGTCGGGGGCCCAATGAGCAGTTCTTC. Amino acids: CASSLGRGPNEQFF.